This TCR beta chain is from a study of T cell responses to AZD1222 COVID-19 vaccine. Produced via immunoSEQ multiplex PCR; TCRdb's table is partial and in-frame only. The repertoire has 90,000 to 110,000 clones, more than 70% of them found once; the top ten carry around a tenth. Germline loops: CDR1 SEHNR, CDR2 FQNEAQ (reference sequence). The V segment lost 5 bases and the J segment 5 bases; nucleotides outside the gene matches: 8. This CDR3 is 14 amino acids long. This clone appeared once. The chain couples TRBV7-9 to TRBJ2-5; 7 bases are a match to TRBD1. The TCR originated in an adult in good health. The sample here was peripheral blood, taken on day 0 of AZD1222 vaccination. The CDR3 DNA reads TGTGCCAGCAGCACAGGGGCCCTTTGGGAGACCCAGTACTTC. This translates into CASSTGALWETQYF. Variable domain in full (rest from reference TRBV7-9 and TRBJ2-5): DTGVSQNPRHKITKRGQNVTFRCDPISEHNRLYWYRQTLGQGPEFLTYFQNEAQLEKSRLLSDRFSAERPKGSFSTLEIQRTEQGDSAMYLCASSTGALWETQYFGPGTRLLVL.